This TCR beta chain was captured by sequencing in a study of graft-versus-host responses after intestinal transplantation. Whole-study context: Anti-thymocyte globulin was used for induction in all recipients, who then took tacrolimus and steroids for roughly 3 years.

Deletions cut 6 bases from V and 7 bases from J, with 15 bases between. The CDR3 length is 13 residues. The germline V gene has CDR1 MNHEY and CDR2 SVGAGI. The repertoire was sequenced with immunoSEQ multiplex PCR; TCRdb's copy has only in-frame clones and lacks some. Of 95,000 to 130,000 clones listed, 90% are singletons. On this clone itself: Antigen specificity is unknown.

The material was unstimulated CD4+ T cells sorted from spleen or lymph node cells, obtained before intestinal transplant. This receptor was taken from a human donor who received an intestinal transplant. This chain links TRBV6-5 with TRBJ1-2, with D uncertain. The CDR3 nucleotides read TGTGCCAGCAGAAACCCTCGCACATTTGGCTACACCTTC. Residues: CASRNPRTFGYTF.